Below are 20 T cell receptor beta chains sequenced from a single sample in a study of blood T cell repertoires in COVID-19. The data were produced by immunoSEQ multiplex PCR, yet TCRdb's version contains in-frame clones alone and is incomplete. The profile covers roughly 350,000 clones, with more than 85% appearing a single time and 15% to 20% taken by the ten largest. Sequencing was performed on PBMCs or T cells enriched from blood (not recorded which). The receptors were sampled from a woman under 40 who had recovered from COVID-19.

The CDR3 loop is CASSPTGSRAEAFF. DNA for the CDR3: TGTGCCAGCTCACCCACAGGAAGTAGGGCTGAAGCTTTCTTT. The chain has TRBV18 and TRBJ1-1; D is possibly TRBD1 (5 bases). The germline CDR1 and CDR2 sequences are KGHSH and LQKENI. This CDR3 is built from 14 residues. Deletions cut 3 bases from V and 6 bases from J, with 14 bases between.

This chain joins TRBV4-1 and TRBJ2-1; D ambiguous. CDR1 is MGHRA, CDR2 YSYEKL, per germline. The CDR3 spans 12 residues. V was trimmed by 4 bases and J by 8 bases, leaving 9 bases between them. The DNA for the CDR3 is TGCGCCAGCAGCCCCCAGGATTATGAGCAGTTCTTC. Protein sequence: CASSPQDYEQFF.

Turning to this clone: Other DNA variants within this sample encode the same CDR3. V is TRBV7-2 and J is TRBJ1-1, with TRBD1 matching over 7 bases. The CDR3 consists of 14 residues. Per the germline V gene, CDR1 is SGHTA and CDR2 is FQGNSA. After removal of 5 bases from V and 0 bases from J, the junction contained 3 bases not matched to a gene. In DNA, the CDR3 is TGTGCCAGCAGCCTGACAGGGATGAACACTGAAGCTTTCTTT. Protein: CASSLTGMNTEAFF.

This chain joins TRBV5-1 and TRBJ1-5, with TRBD1 as a possible D gene (5 bases). Germline assignment: CDR1 SGHRS and CDR2 YFSETQ. The CDR3 extends over 15 amino acids. Trimming took 0 bases from V and 4 from J, leaving 11 bases between them. This CDR3 reads CASSLDAGQNQPQHF. The CDR3 DNA reads as TGCGCCAGCAGCTTGGACGCAGGGCAGAATCAGCCCCAGCATTTT.

This chain connects TRBV4-3 to TRBJ1-2; no clear D gene. This CDR3 contains 16 residues. Germline CDR1 is LGHNA and CDR2 is YSLEER. V shed 4 bases and J shed 0 bases, with 15 bases lying between them. CDR3 nucleotides: TGCGCCAGCAGCCCAGAGATAGTAGTAGCTAACTATGGCTACACCTTC. It yields the protein CASSPEIVVANYGYTF.

This rearrangement joins TRBV5-6 to TRBJ1-1, with TRBD1 identical over 7 bases. The CDR3 covers 14 residues. The germline gives CDR1 SGHDT, CDR2 YYEEEE. J gave up 7 bases and V 4 bases, and 10 bases lay outside the gene matches. CDR3 amino acids: CASSGVDRAVEAFF. The CDR3 nucleotides read TGTGCCAGCAGCGGAGTTGACAGGGCCGTTGAAGCTTTCTTT.

The rearrangement uses TRBV5-6 and TRBJ2-2; the match to TRBD1 covers 9 bases. Germline CDR1 and CDR2: SGHDT and YYEEEE. The V and J ends lost 4 bases and 7 bases, in that order; junction bases with no gene match: 11. This CDR3 comprises 16 residues. CDR3 sequence (DNA): TGTGCCAGCAGCATTACCGGGACAGGGAGGGTCGGGGAGCTGTTTTTT. Protein sequence: CASSITGTGRVGELFF. The whole variable domain, filled in from reference TRBV5-6 and TRBJ2-2, reads DAGVTQSPTHLIKTRGQQVTLRCSPKSGHDTVSWYQQALGQGPQFIFQYYEEEERQRGNFPDRFSGHQFPNYSSELNVNALLLGDSALYLCASSITGTGRVGELFFGEGSRLTVL.

V usage is TRBV10-3 and J usage is TRBJ2-7; 9 bases map to TRBD1. This CDR3 has 14 residues. CDR1 is ENHRY and CDR2 is SYGVKD in the germline V gene. With V trimmed by 8 bases and J by 4 bases, 9 bases remained unmatched. The CDR3: CAIQHRGQGYEQYF. CDR3 DNA sequence: TGTGCCATCCAGCACAGGGGGCAAGGGTACGAGCAGTACTTC.

The chain links TRBV6-5 to TRBJ1-3; perhaps TRBD1 as D (5 bases). Germline V gene data show CDR1 as MNHEY and CDR2 as SVGAGI. Trimming stripped 4 bases from V and 0 bases from J, with 10 bases between. CDR3 size: 15 residues. Written as DNA, the CDR3 is TGTGCCAGCAGTTCCGGGGGTTTCTCTGGAAACACCATATATTTT. Translating it yields CASSSGGFSGNTIYF.

The V call is TRBV24-1, the J call TRBJ2-7; TRBD1 might be the D (6 bases). Between the trimmed V and J ends, which lost 3 bases and 4 bases, there was a span of 9 bases. CDR1 is KGHDR, CDR2 SFDVKD, per germline. This CDR3 comprises 13 residues. CDR3 amino acids: CATSDGTLYEQYF. In DNA, the CDR3 is TGTGCCACCAGTGATGGGACACTGTACGAGCAGTACTTC.

With regard to this clone: Germline and junction disagree at one end, which may indicate a read error. The chain joins TRBV3-1 (or the pseudogene TRBV3-2) to TRBJ1-6; maybe TRBD1 (6 bases). The CDR3 is made up of 13 amino acids. Germline loops: CDR1 LGHDT, CDR2 YNNKEL (reference sequence). CDR3 protein: CASSQGGDSPLHF. The CDR3 nucleotides are TGTGCCAGCAGTCAAGGGGGGGATTCACCCCTCCACTTT.

This rearrangement joins TRBV7-8 to TRBJ2-1; D gene uncertain. The CDR3 is 14 residues long. V lost 1 base to trimming and J lost 9 bases, with 13 bases between them. Germline V lookup: CDR1 SGHVS, CDR2 FQNEAQ. CDR3: CASSLVPQYSEQFF. In DNA, the CDR3 is TGTGCCAGCAGCTTAGTACCTCAGTATTCTGAGCAGTTCTTC.

This clone was picked up one time. V and J are TRBV3-1 (or the pseudogene TRBV3-2) and TRBJ1-5; 8 bases are a match to TRBD1. Germline V CDR1 and CDR2: LGHDT, YNNKEL (reference sequence). V gave up 2 bases and J gave up 6 bases; unmatched junction bases: 6. This CDR3 region has 15 residues. This CDR3 is CASSQSDRGGQPQHF. CDR3 bases: TGTGCCAGCAGCCAATCCGACAGGGGCGGTCAGCCCCAGCATTTT.

The chain links TRBV3-1 (or the pseudogene TRBV3-2) to TRBJ1-4; D is undetermined. The CDR3 sequence is 14 residues long. The germline gives CDR1 LGHDT, CDR2 YNNKEL (reference sequence). Trimming removed 4 bases from V and 3 bases from J, with 9 bases in between. CDR3 sequence (DNA): TGTGCCAGCAGCCCCCGGGTGCCTAATGAAAAACTGTTTTTT. Its protein is CASSPRVPNEKLFF.

The chain joins TRBV19 to TRBJ2-1; 8 nucleotides match TRBD1. Germline assignment: CDR1 LNHDA and CDR2 SQIVND (reference sequence). The CDR3 has 14 amino acids. Losses at the gene ends were 4 bases for V and 4 bases for J; bases not matched to a gene: 3. The CDR3 protein is CASSTRTGYNEQFF. The DNA of the CDR3 is TGTGCCAGTAGTACCCGGACAGGGTACAATGAGCAGTTCTTC.

The rearrangement links TRBV14 to TRBJ2-2; TRBD1 matches 7 bases. Germline CDR1 and CDR2: SGHDN and FVKESK. The CDR3 has 16 amino acids. The V segment lost 4 bases and the J segment 0 bases; nucleotides outside the gene matches: 5. The CDR3 loop is CASSPGTVTNTGELFF. The DNA of the CDR3 is TGTGCCAGCAGCCCGGGGACAGTAACGAACACCGGGGAGCTGTTTTTT.

J is TRBJ2-1 and V is TRBV4-1, with 13 bases lining up with TRBD2. V shed 4 bases, J shed 7 bases, and the junction held 10 bases outside the gene matches. The germline gives CDR1 MGHRA, CDR2 YSYEKL. CDR3 length: 17 amino acids. CDR3 nucleotide sequence: TGCGCCAGCAGCCGCAGTAAACTAGCGGGAGGGGGGAATGAGCAGTTCTTC. Translating gives CASSRSKLAGGGNEQFF.

V is TRBV4-2 and J is TRBJ1-3; D is unresolved. V shed 0 bases and J shed 0 bases, with 6 bases lying between them. This CDR3 is built from 15 residues. CDR1 LGHNA and CDR2 YNFKEQ come from the germline V gene. CDR3 region: CASSQDEFSGNTIYF. CDR3 DNA: TGTGCCAGCAGCCAAGATGAGTTCTCTGGAAACACCATATATTTT.

The CDR3 sequence: CASSLGAGGNTGELFF. The CDR3 bases are TGTGCCAGCAGCTTAGGAGCGGGAGGCAACACCGGGGAGCTGTTTTTT. The chain joins TRBV7-9 to TRBJ2-2; 9 positions agree with TRBD2. Germline loops: CDR1 SEHNR, CDR2 FQNEAQ (reference sequence). After removal of 1 base from V and 2 bases from J, the junction contained 2 bases not matched to a gene. The CDR3 runs 16 residues.

The chain joins TRBV2 to TRBJ2-2; perhaps TRBD1 as D (5 bases). Trimming stripped 3 bases from V and 5 bases from J, with 13 bases between. From germline, CDR1 is SNHLY and CDR2 FYNNEI. This CDR3 spans 15 amino acids. CDR3 sequence reads: CASSDLGRGTGELFF. The CDR3 DNA reads TGTGCCAGCAGTGACCTGGGTAGGGGTACCGGGGAGCTGTTTTTT.